This T cell receptor beta chain was observed in a study of shared clonotypes between healthy human individuals. Turning to the study itself: Contributing individuals were a couple of females and a few males aged 18 to 49.

There were no recent acute infections or vaccinations among the donors, who were healthy HIV-negative adults. Germline CDR1 is MNHEY and CDR2 is SMNVEV (reference sequence). The CDR3 runs 17 residues. Deletions cut 2 bases from V and 0 bases from J, with 14 bases between. Genomic DNA (from each subset) was split evenly across several immunoSEQ plates. Only in-frame clones appear in the TCRdb table, and some are missing; sequencing was by immunoSEQ multiplex PCR. The table shows approximately 470,000 clones, with around 80% occurring only once. Of note for this clone: The antigen remains unidentified.

General study findings and limits: The represented genetic and exposure-history diversity was limited by the small number of donors.

The sequence came from a woman aged 40 to 50 in good health. Some clones in this sample may be carry-over from other donors' samples. The material sequenced was PBMCs. The chain links TRBV27 to TRBJ1-5; perhaps TRBD1 as D (5 bases). Here the CDR3 DNA reads TGTGCCAGCAGTTTAGTTTCAGGGCTTTATAGCAATCAGCCCCAGCATTTT. Protein: CASSLVSGLYSNQPQHF.